Listed here are 21 T cell receptor beta chains from one sample, sequenced in a study of tumor-infiltrating lymphocytes in primary liver carcinoma. Production of TCR beta cDNA used 500 ng total RNA together with a constant-region primer. Modified slightly, ARM-PCR produced TCR beta libraries over three nested multiplex PCR rounds. The opening two PCR rounds, around 9 cycles each, paired TRBV1-TRBV30 forward primers with a C-beta reverse primer. One entry per CDR3 protein results from TCRdb running MiXCR on the multiplex PCR reads. In the table there are approximately 300,000 distinct CDR3 sequences, around three fifths of which are singletons. Unsorted whole blood supplied the blood RNA, and germline DNA was isolated too. What was sequenced was peripheral blood. The origin of the receptors is a man aged 35 to 55 with primary liver carcinoma and hepatitis B virus infection.

This rearrangement joins TRBV6-5 to TRBJ2-1; no firm D call. Germline values: CDR1 MNHEY, CDR2 SVGAGI. The CDR3 has 16 residues. The ends were cut back, 6 bases at V and 11 bases at J, with 26 bases in the middle. CDR3 protein: CASSSRAPVGYDKQFF. Here the CDR3 DNA reads TGTGCCAGCAGCTCACGGGCCCCCGTGGGGTACGATAAGCAGTTCTTC.

As concerns this clonotype: A much more abundant neighbour one base away suggests this may be a read error. The chain carries TRBV6-5 and TRBJ2-1; 8 nucleotides line up with TRBD2. CDR3 length: 17 amino acids. Germline loops: CDR1 MNHEY, CDR2 SVGAGI. V dropped 4 bases and J dropped 4; count of bases not matched to a gene: 12. The CDR3 spells CASSLEGAASGYNEQFF. CDR3 nucleotides: TGTGCCAGCAGTTTAGAGGGTGCGGCTAGCGGGTACAATGAGCAGTTCTTC.

Regarding this clonotype: With a much larger clone just one base away, this may be a read error. V and J are TRBV6-5 and TRBJ2-5, with TRBD1 matching over 7 bases. Germline V gives CDR1 MNHEY, CDR2 SVGAGI. There are 15 residues in the CDR3. For the CDR3, the DNA is TGTACCAGCAGCAGGGGGAGTCACCTTAAAGAGACCCAGTACTTC. Its protein is CTSSRGSHLKETQYF.

The chain has TRBV21-1 and TRBJ1-1; whether TRBD1, the table's D call, matches the DNA was not checked. TRBV21-1 is labeled a pseudogene. This CDR3 has 15 amino acids. The CDR3 loop reads CASSRGSRAPAEAFF. As DNA, the CDR3 is TGTGCCAGCAGCAGAGGGAGCAGGGCTCCGGCTGAAGCTTTCTTT.

On this clonotype itself: A much more abundant neighbour one base away suggests this may be a read error. V and J are TRBV4-1 and TRBJ2-7, with unresolved D. The CDR3 extends over 15 amino acids. Per germline, CDR1 MGHRA and CDR2 YSYEKL. The CDR3 sequence is CASSHQPTSTYKQYF. The CDR3, as DNA: TGCGCCAGCAGCCATCAGCCGACTTCTACCTACAAGCAGTACTTC.

The chain carries TRBV25-1 and TRBJ2-3; TRBD1 agrees at 8 bases. Germline CDR1 reads MGHDK; CDR2 reads SYGVNS. This CDR3 is 16 amino acids long. After removal of 2 bases from V and 2 bases from J, the junction contained 6 bases not matched to a gene. The CDR3, as DNA: TGTGCCAGCAGTGAACCCGGGACAGGCAACACAGATACGCAGTATTTT. As protein: CASSEPGTGNTDTQYF. The full variable domain, rest sourced from reference TRBV25-1 and TRBJ2-3, is EADIYQTPRYLVIGTGKKITLECSQTMGHDKMYWYQQDPGMELHLIHYSYGVNSTEKGDLSSESTVSRIRTEHFPLTLESARPSHTSQYLCASSEPGTGNTDTQYFGPGTRLTVL.

With respect to this clonotype: One end of the junction does not line up with germline, which may come from a read error. V and J are TRBV11-2 and TRBJ1-1; 7 nucleotides line up with TRBD1. Germline CDR1 reads SGHAT; CDR2 reads FQNNGV. CDR3 size: 17 residues. The CDR3 reads CASSLLPRGNMNTEAFF. The CDR3 region has the DNA TGTGCCAGCAGCTTACTCCCCAGGGGGAACATGAATACTGAAGCTTTCTTT.

The genes are TRBV6-5 and TRBJ2-7; no reliable D call. The germline V gene has CDR1 MNHEY and CDR2 SVGAGI. Trimming shortened V by 11 bases and J by 12 bases, and 29 bases separated the two germline ends. This CDR3 region has 14 residues. CDR3 sequence: CAARPASPSYVRYF. CDR3 DNA: TGTGCCGCGCGTCCCGCGTCGCCCTCCTACGTGCGGTACTTC.

In this sample, this clonotype turned up many times. This chain uses TRBV29-1 with TRBJ2-7; D assignment may be TRBD1 or TRBD2 (5 bases each). The CDR3 extends over 13 amino acids. Deletions cut 4 bases from V and 2 bases from J, with 12 bases between. Germline V gene data show CDR1 as SQVTM and CDR2 as ANQGSEA. The CDR3 spells CSVVVGEAYEQYF. The CDR3 nucleotides read TGCAGCGTTGTGGTGGGGGAAGCCTACGAGCAGTACTTC.

This chain links TRBV6-5 with TRBJ1-2; the D gene is possibly TRBD1 (6 bases). The CDR3 is 12 residues long. The germline V and J ends were trimmed by 9 bases and 6 bases, with 14 bases remaining between them. CDR1 MNHEY and CDR2 SVGAGI come from the germline V gene. This CDR3 reads CASTERGDGYTF. The CDR3 DNA follows: TGTGCCAGTACGGAGAGGGGGGATGGCTACACCTTC.

This clonotype was observed a handful of times. This chain links TRBV5-1 with TRBJ2-3, with D perhaps TRBD2 (5 bases). Germline V gene lookup returns CDR1 SGHRS and CDR2 YFSETQ. The V gene lost 0 bases and the J gene lost 6 bases, with 11 bases spanning the gap. The CDR3 contains 14 residues. The CDR3 sequence: CASSLGEGLDTQYF. The CDR3 nucleotides read TGCGCCAGCAGCTTGGGCGAGGGCCTCGATACGCAGTATTTT. The variable domain in full, with the rest retrieved from reference TRBV5-1 and TRBJ2-3, is KAGVTQTPRYLIKTRGQQVTLSCSPISGHRSVSWYQQTPGQGLQFLFEYFSETQRNKGNFPGRFSGRQFSNSRSEMNVSTLELGDSALYLCASSLGEGLDTQYFGPGTRLTVL.

The chain is built from TRBV24-1 and TRBJ1-2; D gene uncertain. There are 11 residues in the CDR3. V lost 9 bases, J lost 8 bases, and 12 bases lay in between. CDR1 KGHDR and CDR2 SFDVKD come from the germline V gene. The CDR3: CATSLSCGYTF. As DNA, the CDR3 is TGTGCCACCTCGCTGTCATGCGGCTACACCTTC.

About this clonotype: A single base separates this from a much larger clone, so it may be a read error. This chain joins TRBV6-5 and TRBJ2-7, with TRBD2 identical over 7 bases. The germline CDR1 and CDR2 sequences are MNHEY and SVGAGI. This CDR3 spans 13 amino acids. The CDR3 coding sequence is TGTGCCGGCAGCCGAACACTAGCGTCCAGTCAGTACTTC. Translation: CAGSRTLASSQYF.

V is TRBV29-1 and J is TRBJ2-2; D remains unclear. The CDR3 length is 11 residues. V was trimmed by 8 bases and J by 3 bases, leaving 7 bases between them. Per germline, CDR1 SQVTM and CDR2 ANQGSEA. The CDR3 sequence is CSTKHTGELFF. The DNA for the CDR3 is TGCAGCACTAAGCACACCGGGGAGCTGTTTTTT.

Comments on this clonotype: Mismatch with germline at one junction end may stem from a read error. The chain is built from TRBV6-1 and TRBJ2-6, with 9 bases matching TRBD2. Looked up from germline, CDR1 is MNHNS and CDR2 is SASEGT. The CDR3 has 17 amino acids. Written as DNA, the CDR3 is TGTGCCAGCTCCATGCTAGCGGGATCCTCTGGGGCCAACGCCCTGATTTTC. It encodes CASSMLAGSSGANALIF.

About this clonotype itself: A read error may produce the germline difference seen at one junction end. The chain joins TRBV7-9 to TRBJ2-5; 14 positions agree with TRBD2. CDR1 and CDR2 (germline): SEHNR, FQNEAQ (reference sequence). The CDR3 is made up of 16 amino acids. The CDR3 DNA follows: TGTGCCAGCAGCTCTAGGACTAGCGGGGGGCAAGAGACCCACTACTTC. This gives the protein CASSSRTSGGQETHYF.

This chain links TRBV5-6 with TRBJ2-1; D may be TRBD1 or TRBD2 (6 bases each). Germline V gene lookup returns CDR1 SGHDT and CDR2 YYEEEE. The V gene lost 2 bases and the J gene lost 9 bases, with 18 bases spanning the gap. The CDR3 contains 15 residues. The CDR3 nucleotides read TGTGCCAGCAGCTTTTTGAGGAGGGCGGACAGTGAGCAGTTCTTC. Amino acid sequence: CASSFLRRADSEQFF.

This sequence joins TRBV14 and TRBJ1-4; D gene ambiguous. CDR3 length equals 17 residues. Deletions cut 1 base from V and 4 bases from J, with 16 bases between. CDR1 and CDR2 (germline): SGHDN, FVKESK. This CDR3 is CASSQGLVYGVNEKLFF. For the CDR3, the DNA is TGTGCCAGCAGCCAAGGCCTTGTTTACGGAGTTAATGAAAAACTGTTTTTT.

Comments on this clonotype: This may be a read error, as it is one base from a much larger clone. The chain links TRBV6-1 to TRBJ1-2; D is unclear. Trimming took off 6 bases at V and 10 bases at J, with 15 bases between the two ends. The germline CDR1 and CDR2 sequences are MNHNS and SASEGT. CDR3 length equals 12 residues. This CDR3 reads CASRTRALAYTF. As DNA, the CDR3 is TGTGCCAGCAGAACCCGGGCCCTTGCCTACACCTTC.

In this sample, this clonotype turned up a few times. This chain joins TRBV4-1 and TRBJ2-5; D is perhaps TRBD2 (6 bases). Trimming left V 6 bases short and J 5 bases short, with 19 bases between. The CDR3 length is 15 residues. The germline V gene has CDR1 MGHRA and CDR2 YSYEKL. This CDR3 is CASSRMWMEGETQYF. CDR3 sequence (DNA): TGCGCCAGCAGTCGAATGTGGATGGAGGGTGAGACCCAGTACTTC.

The J gene is TRBJ1-5, the V gene TRBV29-1; 9 bases are shared with TRBD1. CDR3 length: 13 residues. Per germline, CDR1 SQVTM and CDR2 ANQGSEA. J was trimmed by 11 bases and V by 5 bases; bases with no gene match: 10. In DNA form, the CDR3 reads TGCAGCGTTTCACAGGGGGCGAGCCAGTCCCAGCATTTT. Translation: CSVSQGASQSQHF.